The 31 T cell receptor beta chains given below trace back to one sample, sequenced in a study of T-cell reconstitution after alpha-beta-depleted transplantation in children (dated by TCRdb to about 2016). The library was generated by PCR. The instrument was an Illumina HiSeq 2500. TCR libraries were prepared with molecular barcoding, using unique molecular identifiers to normalize TCRbeta repertoire quantification. TCRdb passed the public sequencing reads through fastp at Q25 and MiXCR, retaining productive beta sequences. A single entry per CDR3 protein holds the most common genes and DNA from its merged rows. The sample records about 200,000 distinct CDR3 sequences, 7.5% to 9.5% of which are singletons. The ten top clones hold 35% of the sample. Per the publication, the treatment or condition label means: allogeneic hematopoietic cell transplantation with graft depleted of TCRalphabeta T cells and CD19 B cells.

The input for sequencing was PBMCs, mostly from graft donor cells, taken 360 days after TCRalphabeta/CD19-depleted stem cell transplant. These receptors were collected from a male patient under 10 years old who had a stem cell transplant for acute myeloid leukemia, so the T cells may come from the graft donor.

The chain employs TRBV5-1 and TRBJ1-1, with D perhaps TRBD1 (6 bases). Germline lookup yields CDR1 SGHRS and CDR2 YFSETQ. The CDR3 has 14 amino acids. The V gene lost 0 bases and the J gene lost 7 bases, with 13 bases spanning the gap. Here the CDR3 reads CASSLGRGQLEAFF. The CDR3 DNA sequence: TGCGCCAGCAGCTTGGGGAGAGGACAGCTTGAAGCTTTCTTT. The full variable domain, in which reference TRBV5-1 and TRBJ1-1 provide the parts outside the CDR3, is KAGVTQTPRYLIKTRGQQVTLSCSPISGHRSVSWYQQTPGQGLQFLFEYFSETQRNKGNFPGRFSGRQFSNSRSEMNVSTLELGDSALYLCASSLGRGQLEAFFGQGTRLTVV.

The sample holds many counts of this clonotype. This rearrangement joins TRBV11-2 to TRBJ1-1; D unclear. V was cut by 1 base and J by 4 bases, with 16 bases left in between. This CDR3 spans 16 amino acids. Germline V gene sequence: CDR1 SGHAT, CDR2 FQNNGV. The CDR3 loop reads CASSLGTRRSVTEAFF. In DNA form, the CDR3 reads TGTGCCAGCAGCTTAGGTACAAGGCGTTCTGTCACTGAAGCTTTCTTT.

This clonotype has only a few counts. The chain is built from TRBV12-3 or TRBV12-4 and TRBJ1-5; D gene ambiguous. V was pared by 5 bases and J by 5 bases, with 4 bases between. This CDR3 comprises 11 residues. CDR3 sequence (DNA): TGTGCCAGCAGTCCACATCAGCCCCAGCATTTT. Amino acid sequence: CASSPHQPQHF.

The chain has TRBV5-6 and TRBJ1-5; D call uncertain. The CDR3 is 15 residues long. CDR1 is SGHDT, CDR2 YYEEEE, per germline. Trimming left V 1 base short and J 0 bases short, with 8 bases between. This CDR3 reads CASSLSGYSNQPQHF. CDR3 DNA sequence: TGTGCCAGCAGCTTGTCGGGGTATAGCAATCAGCCCCAGCATTTT.

This clonotype was seen ten or more times. J is TRBJ2-5 and V is TRBV12-3 or TRBV12-4, with D possibly matching TRBD2 (5 bases). This CDR3 is built from 13 residues. Trimming pared 3 bases from V and 5 bases from J, leaving 10 bases between. Here the CDR3 reads CASSLGVVETQYF. For the CDR3, the DNA is TGTGCCAGCAGTTTGGGAGTGGTGGAGACCCAGTACTTC.

The genes are TRBV29-1 and TRBJ1-2, with 9 nucleotides matching TRBD1. The CDR3 loop spans 14 amino acids. The V gene's germline CDR1 is SQVTM and CDR2 ANQGSEA. V lost 6 bases and J lost 3; bases outside the gene matches: 8. This CDR3 is CSVVDRGIDYGYTF. CDR3 bases: TGCAGCGTGGTTGACAGGGGGATAGACTATGGCTACACCTTC. Combining the CDR3 with reference TRBV29-1 and TRBJ1-2 gives the whole variable domain SAVISQKPSRDICQRGTSLTIQCQVDSQVTMMFWYRQQPGQSLTLIATANQGSEATYESGFVIDKFPISRPNLTFSTLTVSNMSPEDSSIYLCSVVDRGIDYGYTFGSGTRLTVV.

The CDR3 is CASSLGTPNTEAFF. DNA of the CDR3: TGTGCCAGCAGCTTAGGTACACCGAACACTGAAGCTTTCTTT. V is TRBV7-9 and J is TRBJ1-1; D is unresolved. The germline V and J ends were trimmed by 1 base and 1 base, with 7 bases remaining between them. There are 14 residues in the CDR3. CDR1 and CDR2 (germline): SEHNR, FQNEAQ (reference sequence). Filled out from reference TRBV7-9 and TRBJ1-1, the complete variable domain reads DTGVSQNPRHKITKRGQNVTFRCDPISEHNRLYWYRQTLGQGPEFLTYFQNEAQLEKSRLLSDRFSAERPKGSFSTLEIQRTEQGDSAMYLCASSLGTPNTEAFFGQGTRLTVV.

This clonotype was counted between two and nine times. The chain recombines TRBV7-2 with TRBJ2-7, with a possible D match to TRBD1 (5 bases). Trimming took off 1 base at V and 3 bases at J, with 10 bases between the two ends. Per germline, CDR1 SGHTA and CDR2 FQGNSA. The CDR3 length is 14 residues. CDR3 amino acids: CASSLGTPLYEQYV. CDR3 nucleotides: TGTGCCAGCAGCTTAGGGACACCTCTCTACGAGCAGTACGTC.

This clonotype showed up many times. CDR3 bases: TGTGCCAGCAGTTACGGCGGGGACGAGCAGTTCTTC. Its protein is CASSYGGDEQFF. The chain combines TRBV6-5 with TRBJ2-1; TRBD2 might be the D (6 bases). The V end was cut by 2 bases, the J end by 10 bases, with 9 bases between. Germline V lookup: CDR1 MNHEY, CDR2 SVGAGI. The CDR3 contains 12 residues.

J is TRBJ2-3 and V is TRBV20-1; 16 bases are a match to TRBD2. The CDR3 has 18 amino acids. Unmatched junction bases numbered 12, after V lost 5 bases and J lost 4 bases. Per germline, CDR1 DFQATT and CDR2 SNEGSKA (reference sequence). The chain's CDR3 is CSAVLGGLAGGPADTQYF. The DNA of the CDR3 is TGCAGTGCTGTTCTGGGGGGACTAGCGGGGGGGCCGGCAGATACGCAGTATTTT.

This clonotype has at least ten counts. The chain uses TRBV12-3 or TRBV12-4 and TRBJ2-3; D unresolved. The V gene lost 3 bases and the J gene lost 0 bases, with 13 bases spanning the gap. CDR3 length equals 16 residues. The CDR3 DNA sequence: TGTGCCAGCAGTTTTGGGATAGCCGTTAGCACAGATACGCAGTATTTT. Translated, it gives CASSFGIAVSTDTQYF.

There are many counts of this clonotype. The CDR3 is CSAVTSGPKSEQYF. The CDR3 region has the DNA TGCAGTGCCGTTACCTCGGGCCCCAAGAGCGAGCAGTACTTC. The chain is built from TRBV20-1 and TRBJ2-7; the D is unclear. Germline V CDR1 and CDR2: DFQATT, SNEGSKA (reference sequence). V shed 6 bases and J shed 6 bases, with 21 bases lying between them. The CDR3 is 14 residues long.

In this sample, this clonotype turned up a few times. This rearrangement joins TRBV19 to TRBJ2-7, with D maybe TRBD1 (6 bases). Trimming cost V 7 bases and J 3 bases, with 13 bases left between them. CDR1 and CDR2 (germline): LNHDA, SQIVND (reference sequence). This CDR3 spans 13 amino acids. CDR3 in DNA: TGTGCCAGTATGGGCAGGGGAGTCTACGAGCAGTACTTC. Translating it yields CASMGRGVYEQYF.

The table lists this clonotype with many counts. The rearrangement joins TRBV7-9 to TRBJ2-7; 8 bases match TRBD2. The V and J ends lost 5 bases and 2 bases, in that order; junction bases with no gene match: 11. This CDR3 has 16 amino acids. Germline V lookup: CDR1 SEHNR, CDR2 FQNEAQ (reference sequence). CDR3 coding DNA: TGTGCCAGCAGCATTACCCTTAGCGGGGCCACCTACGAGCAGTACTTC. Translation gives CASSITLSGATYEQYF. Together with reference TRBV7-9 and TRBJ2-7, the CDR3 gives the full variable domain: DTGVSQNPRHKITKRGQNVTFRCDPISEHNRLYWYRQTLGQGPEFLTYFQNEAQLEKSRLLSDRFSAERPKGSFSTLEIQRTEQGDSAMYLCASSITLSGATYEQYFGPGTRLTVT.

In its sample, this clonotype was seen many times. This sequence joins TRBV5-1 and TRBJ2-1; 11 bases are a match to TRBD2. The CDR3 runs 16 residues. J was trimmed by 3 bases and V by 2 bases; bases with no gene match: 4. The V gene's germline CDR1 is SGHRS and CDR2 YFSETQ. In nucleotides, the CDR3 is TGCGCCAGCAGCTTCACTAGCGGGAGTATCTACAATGAGCAGTTCTTC. Its translation is CASSFTSGSIYNEQFF.

This chain uses TRBV4-1 with TRBJ2-5; D is unresolved. CDR1 and CDR2 from the germline V gene are MGHRA and YSYEKL. Trimming removed 1 base from V and 2 bases from J, with 5 bases in between. The CDR3 sequence is 13 residues long. The CDR3, as DNA: TGCGCCAGCAGCCAAGTCAGACAAGAGACCCAGTACTTC. Translating gives CASSQVRQETQYF.

The chain has TRBV7-2 and TRBJ2-1, with D tentatively TRBD2 (6 bases). Germline loops: CDR1 SGHTA, CDR2 FQGNSA. V dropped 9 bases and J dropped 6 bases, with 15 bases sitting between them. The CDR3 covers 13 residues. The CDR3 loop is CARSAGPGNEQFF. CDR3 in DNA: TGTGCCAGGTCAGCGGGCCCTGGCAATGAGCAGTTCTTC.

This clonotype was recorded at least ten times. The chain is built from TRBV28 and TRBJ2-1; D might be TRBD2 (7 bases). CDR1 and CDR2 from the germline V gene are MDHEN and SYDVKM. CDR3 size: 15 residues. Trimming took 6 bases from V and 5 from J, leaving 17 bases between them. The CDR3 spells CASRRGEGYHNEQFF. CDR3 coding DNA: TGTGCCAGCAGGAGGGGGGAGGGCTACCACAATGAGCAGTTCTTC. Supplemented by reference TRBV28 and TRBJ2-1, the full variable domain reads DVKVTQSSRYLVKRTGEKVFLECVQDMDHENMFWYRQDPGLGLRLIYFSYDVKMKEKGDIPEGYSVSREKKERFSLILESASTNQTSMYLCASRRGEGYHNEQFFGPGTRLTVL.

There are a few counts of this clonotype. The V gene is TRBV6-1, the J gene TRBJ2-5; the D gene is possibly TRBD2 (7 bases). The CDR3 has 16 amino acids. With 0 bases removed from V and 4 bases from J, the gap between germline ends came to 15 bases. CDR1 MNHNS and CDR2 SASEGT come from the germline V gene. The CDR3, as DNA: TGTGCCAGCAGTGAAGCCATGGCGGGGGCGGGAGAGACCCAGTACTTC. Its protein is CASSEAMAGAGETQYF.

V is TRBV25-1 and J is TRBJ1-2, with D perhaps matching TRBD1 (6 bases). Trimming stripped 3 bases from V and 2 bases from J, with 16 bases between. The CDR3 extends over 16 amino acids. Germline CDR1 and CDR2: MGHDK and SYGVNS. The CDR3 DNA sequence: TGTGCCAGCAGTGATCTTAGGGGAGGGGGGAACTATGGCTACACCTTC. Amino acid sequence: CASSDLRGGGNYGYTF.

This clonotype was recorded at least ten times. The V and J genes are TRBV6-5 and TRBJ1-2; tentatively, D is TRBD1 (5 bases). Germline loops: CDR1 MNHEY, CDR2 SVGAGI. V gave up 5 bases and J gave up 8 bases, with 21 bases separating them. The CDR3 has 15 residues. This CDR3 reads CASSLRFPGGRGYTF. The CDR3 nucleotides are TGTGCCAGCAGTCTAAGGTTTCCGGGGGGGAGAGGCTACACCTTC.

The chain couples TRBV27 to TRBJ2-7; a possible D gene is TRBD2 (6 bases). V was clipped by 8 bases and J by 5 bases, with 16 bases between them. CDR3 length: 13 amino acids. The germline gives CDR1 MNHEY, CDR2 SMNVEV (reference sequence). The CDR3 region has the DNA TGTGCCAGCCGGGGTGTACGGGAGAACGAGCAGTACTTC. This gives the protein CASRGVRENEQYF.

This clonotype appeared a few times. V usage is TRBV6-4 and J usage is TRBJ1-1; D not certain. Germline V gene data show CDR1 as MRHNA and CDR2 as SNTAGT. Trimming removed 6 bases from V and 0 bases from J, with 8 bases in between. CDR3 length equals 13 residues. CDR3 in amino acids: CASSRRLNTEAFF. CDR3 sequence (DNA): TGTGCCAGCAGCAGGCGGCTGAACACTGAAGCTTTCTTT.

At least ten counts were recorded for this clonotype. The rearrangement joins TRBV29-1 to TRBJ2-3; D unresolved. This CDR3 region has 13 residues. Germline CDR1 reads SQVTM; CDR2 reads ANQGSEA. Deletions cut 6 bases from V and 0 bases from J, with 10 bases between. In nucleotides, the CDR3 is TGCAGCGTCTACCTATCTAGCACAGATACGCAGTATTTT. This encodes CSVYLSSTDTQYF.

The sample holds many counts of this clonotype. This chain uses TRBV3-1 with TRBJ2-7; TRBD1 agrees at 7 bases. Germline V gives CDR1 LGHDT, CDR2 YNNKEL (reference sequence). V shed 1 base and J 3 bases; nucleotides not matched to a gene: 3. CDR3 length: 14 residues. The CDR3 sequence: CASSQGDRVYEQYV. DNA for the CDR3: TGTGCCAGCAGCCAAGGGGACAGAGTCTACGAGCAGTACGTC.

In its sample, this clonotype was seen many times. The rearrangement links TRBV12-3 or TRBV12-4 to TRBJ2-5; TRBD2 aligns across 7 bases. V trimming: 6 bases; J trimming: 1 base; junction bases outside the gene matches: 5. CDR3 size: 14 residues. The CDR3 nucleotides are TGTGCCAGCAGCTCGACTAGCACCCAAGAGACCCAGTACTTC. Translation gives CASSSTSTQETQYF.

This clonotype was detected ten times or more. This chain joins TRBV5-1 and TRBJ2-7; 9 bases map to TRBD2. The junction had 4 bases not matched to a gene; V was cut back by 0 bases and J by 3 bases. There are 15 residues in the CDR3. Germline-derived CDR1 and CDR2 are SGHRS and YFSETQ. As DNA, the CDR3 is TGCGCCAGCAGCTTGGGGTCTAGCGGGATCTACGAGCAGTACTTC. Its translation is CASSLGSSGIYEQYF.

This clonotype was found many times. This chain joins TRBV6-5 and TRBJ1-2; D possibly corresponds to TRBD1 (6 bases). Between the trimmed V and J ends, which lost 3 bases and 5 bases, there was a span of 16 bases. The germline CDR1 and CDR2 sequences are MNHEY and SVGAGI. The length of the CDR3 is 15 residues. The CDR3 sequence is CASSYEWTAYYGYTF. The CDR3 DNA follows: TGTGCCAGCAGTTATGAATGGACAGCCTATTATGGCTACACCTTC.

There are a few counts of this clonotype. V usage is TRBV12-3 or TRBV12-4 and J usage is TRBJ2-7, with 10 positions matching TRBD1. This CDR3 has 15 amino acids. Trimming took 4 bases from V and 3 from J; bases not matched to a gene: 6. CDR3 coding DNA: TGTGCCAGCAGTTCGTCGGGACAGGGGAACTACGAGCAGTACTTC. This translates into CASSSSGQGNYEQYF.

This clonotype has more than one count but fewer than ten. The V call is TRBV6-1, the J call TRBJ2-2; 12 bases fit TRBD1. The CDR3 consists of 15 residues. Per the germline V gene, CDR1 is MNHNS and CDR2 is SASEGT. V shed 6 bases, J shed 6 bases, and the junction held 5 bases outside the gene matches. CDR3 sequence reads: CASSWDRGRPGELFF. The CDR3 nucleotides are TGTGCCAGCAGCTGGGACAGGGGGCGCCCCGGGGAGCTGTTTTTT.

This clonotype has a handful of counts. The chain uses TRBV7-2 and TRBJ2-1; 11 bases map to TRBD1. The germline CDR1 and CDR2 sequences are SGHTA and FQGNSA. The CDR3 covers 18 residues. With 0 bases clipped from V and 5 bases from J, the junction kept 9 bases outside the gene matches. The CDR3 spells CASSLALGTGGGHNEQFF. The DNA for the CDR3 is TGTGCCAGCAGCTTAGCCTTGGGGACAGGGGGAGGCCACAATGAGCAGTTCTTC.